This record covers a single T cell receptor (beta chain). The time point is: new active TB diagnosis, blood taken before or within 7 days of starting treatment. The entry originates in a study of T cells in tuberculosis. The assay was immunoSEQ multiplex PCR, and TCRdb's table has in-frame clones only and misses some. The data contain about 49,000 clones, more than 90% of them singletons. V lost 9 bases to trimming and J lost 8 bases, with 17 bases between them. The CDR3 covers 13 residues. Germline-derived CDR1 and CDR2 are MNHNY and SVGAGI (reference sequence). The receptor comes from an adult with tuberculosis. The sequenced sample was PBMCs, obtained at tuberculosis diagnosis. The genes are TRBV6-6 and TRBJ1-5; D gene unclear. CDR3 nucleotide sequence: TGTGCCAGTGTCCTAGACGGGATGGAGCCCCAGCATTTT. Its protein product is CASVLDGMEPQHF.